A single sample gave rise to the 30 T cell receptor beta chains below, sequenced in a study of CD8+CD57+ T cells in acquired aplastic anemia. According to the study, genomic DNA was the template for TCR beta VDJ and CDR3 profiling. In TCRdb, the reads were re-called with MiXCR into one record per CDR3 protein. Found here are about 58,000 distinct CDR3 sequences, roughly three fifths of them singletons; the top ten hold roughly 15%. Patients chosen for sequencing had CD8+CD57+ cells that had expanded, as shown by flow cytometry. The material sequenced was sorted CD4+, CD8+, or CD8+CD57+ T cells (not recorded which) from PBMCs. Receptor source: a human donor with aplastic anemia.

By share, this clonotype ranks as medium-sized. CDR3 amino acids: CASRTGGTEAFF. The CDR3 region has the DNA TGTGCCAGTCGGACAGGTGGCACTGAAGCTTTCTTT. V is TRBV19 and J is TRBJ1-1, with 7 bases identical to TRBD1. Germline CDR1 is LNHDA and CDR2 is SQIVND (reference sequence). The J segment lost 4 bases and the V segment lost 8 bases, leaving 4 bases of the junction unmatched. The CDR3 is made up of 12 amino acids.

The chain is built from TRBV7-8 and TRBJ2-7; 7 bases align to TRBD1. Losses at the gene ends were 5 bases for V and 3 bases for J; bases not matched to a gene: 4. CDR1 SGHVS and CDR2 FQNEAQ come from the germline V gene. CDR3 length: 13 amino acids. CDR3 in DNA: TGTGCCAGCAGCATCCGGACAGGCTACGAGCAGTACTTC. It translates to CASSIRTGYEQYF.

V usage is TRBV29-1 and J usage is TRBJ2-3; D gene unclear. Looked up from germline, CDR1 is SQVTM and CDR2 is ANQGSEA. This CDR3 contains 10 residues. Between the trimmed V and J ends, which lost 8 bases and 2 bases, there was a span of 5 bases. CDR3 sequence (DNA): TGCAGCACCAACACAGATACGCAGTATTTT. It yields the protein CSTNTDTQYF.

This clonotype was picked up many times. The CDR3 here is CASSSINGELFF. The CDR3 nucleotides are TGTGCCAGCAGCTCGATCAACGGGGAGCTGTTTTTT. V usage is TRBV7-9 and J usage is TRBJ2-2; D remains ambiguous. CDR3 size: 12 residues. V was pared by 4 bases and J by 7 bases, with 7 bases between. The germline V gene encodes CDR1 SEHNR and CDR2 FQNEAQ (reference sequence). Drawing the rest from reference TRBV7-9 and TRBJ2-2, the complete variable domain is DTGVSQNPRHKITKRGQNVTFRCDPISEHNRLYWYRQTLGQGPEFLTYFQNEAQLEKSRLLSDRFSAERPKGSFSTLEIQRTEQGDSAMYLCASSSINGELFFGEGSRLTVL.

This clonotype was found once. The V and J genes are TRBV24-1 and TRBJ1-2; D is unresolved. CDR1 and CDR2 (germline): KGHDR, SFDVKD. Deletions cut 5 bases from V and 5 bases from J, with 17 bases between. The CDR3 runs 15 residues. CDR3 nucleotide sequence: TGTGCCACCAGTGTGGAGTCAGGCGGACCGTATGGCTACACCTTC. Translated, it gives CATSVESGGPYGYTF.

This clonotype was counted many times. V usage is TRBV2 and J usage is TRBJ2-3, with D maybe TRBD1 (5 bases). V lost 5 bases and J lost 6, with 15 bases in between. The CDR3 consists of 14 residues. Germline V gives CDR1 SNHLY, CDR2 FYNNEI. CDR3 sequence: CASSPGNGVDTQYF. CDR3 nucleotides: TGTGCCAGCAGTCCAGGGAACGGAGTGGATACGCAGTATTTT.

The chain joins TRBV4-3 to TRBJ2-7, with 9 bases identical to TRBD1. CDR1 and CDR2 from the germline V gene are LGHNA and YSLEER. V gave up 1 base and J gave up 5 bases; unmatched junction bases: 6. The CDR3 has 15 residues. The CDR3 spells CASSQAWDRVHEQYF. For the CDR3, the DNA is TGCGCCAGCAGCCAAGCCTGGGACAGGGTCCACGAGCAGTACTTC.

V usage is TRBV19 and J usage is TRBJ1-5; TRBD1 is a possible D gene (5 bases). The CDR3 contains 14 residues. V lost 7 bases, J lost 4 bases, and 14 bases lay in between. In germline, CDR1 is LNHDA, CDR2 SQIVND (reference sequence). CDR3 protein: CASTIRSGNQPQHF. The CDR3 DNA follows: TGTGCCAGTACCATTCGCTCAGGGAATCAGCCCCAGCATTTT.

There are many counts of this clonotype. The V gene is TRBV6-1, the J gene TRBJ2-1; D is unclear. Germline lookup yields CDR1 MNHNS and CDR2 SASEGT. V was clipped by 1 base and J by 8 bases, with 15 bases between them. This CDR3 has 15 amino acids. The CDR3 is CASSEDWLPQDEQFF. CDR3 coding DNA: TGTGCCAGCAGTGAAGATTGGCTACCCCAAGATGAGCAGTTCTTC.

The V and J genes are TRBV27 and TRBJ1-1; D is unresolved. This CDR3 is built from 12 residues. V lost 5 bases to trimming and J lost 10 bases, with 14 bases between them. Germline V CDR1 and CDR2: MNHEY, SMNVEV (reference sequence). The CDR3 region is CASSDSDFRAFF. Here the CDR3 DNA reads TGTGCCAGCAGTGATTCAGATTTCAGAGCTTTCTTT.

This clonotype came up a few times. The chain is built from TRBV7-3 and TRBJ2-5; 8 bases map to TRBD1. With 3 bases clipped from V and 2 bases from J, the junction kept 2 bases outside the gene matches. The germline V gene has CDR1 SGHTA and CDR2 FQGTGA. The CDR3 consists of 14 residues. This CDR3 reads CASSLGQAQETQYF. The CDR3 nucleotides are TGTGCCAGCAGCTTGGGACAGGCTCAAGAGACCCAGTACTTC.

V and J are TRBV25-1 and TRBJ2-7; tentatively, D is TRBD1 or TRBD2 (5 bases each). CDR1 MGHDK and CDR2 SYGVNS come from the germline V gene. Trimming cost V 6 bases and J 3 bases, with 9 bases left between them. The CDR3 has 12 amino acids. This CDR3 is CASSGANYEQYF. The CDR3 nucleotides read TGTGCCAGCAGCGGGGCTAACTACGAGCAGTACTTC.

The V and J genes are TRBV5-1 and TRBJ1-1; no clear D. CDR1 is SGHRS, CDR2 YFSETQ, per germline. The CDR3 is 14 amino acids. With 4 bases removed from V and 5 bases from J, the gap between germline ends came to 15 bases. DNA for the CDR3: TGCGCCAGCAGCCCTGGACCCGGGCAGACTGAAGCTTTCTTT. Amino acid sequence: CASSPGPGQTEAFF. Full variable domain (remainder filled in from reference TRBV5-1 and TRBJ1-1): KAGVTQTPRYLIKTRGQQVTLSCSPISGHRSVSWYQQTPGQGLQFLFEYFSETQRNKGNFPGRFSGRQFSNSRSEMNVSTLELGDSALYLCASSPGPGQTEAFFGQGTRLTVV.

The rearrangement joins TRBV7-8 to TRBJ2-7; TRBD1 is a possible D gene (6 bases). Germline V lookup: CDR1 SGHVS, CDR2 FQNEAQ. Deletions cut 1 base from V and 5 bases from J, with 12 bases between. The CDR3 is made up of 14 amino acids. The DNA of the CDR3 is TGTGCCAGCAGCTTAGAGGTCAGGGGCGACGAGCAGTACTTC. This sequence encodes CASSLEVRGDEQYF. Filled out from reference TRBV7-8 and TRBJ2-7, the complete variable domain reads GAGVSQSPRYKVAKRGQDVALRCDPISGHVSLFWYQQALGQGPEFLTYFQNEAQLDKSGLPSDRFFAERPEGSVSTLKIQRTQQEDSAVYLCASSLEVRGDEQYFGPGTRLTVT.

This rearrangement joins TRBV20-1 to TRBJ2-7; D may correspond to TRBD1 or TRBD2 (5 bases each). Germline V gene lookup returns CDR1 DFQATT and CDR2 SNEGSKA (reference sequence). With 1 base removed from V and 9 bases from J, the gap between germline ends came to 19 bases. CDR3 length equals 14 residues. This chain's CDR3 is CSARVRGEGRRQYF. In DNA, the CDR3 is TGCAGTGCTAGAGTACGGGGTGAGGGGCGGAGGCAGTACTTC.

The chain is built from TRBV11-2 and TRBJ2-1; D ambiguous. CDR3 length: 14 residues. Germline loops: CDR1 SGHAT, CDR2 FQNNGV. V dropped 1 base and J dropped 5 bases, with 9 bases sitting between them. CDR3 in DNA: TGTGCCAGCAGCTTAGGTAACCAAAACAATGAGCAGTTCTTC. Translating it yields CASSLGNQNNEQFF. Looking up the rest from reference TRBV11-2 and TRBJ2-1 gives the full variable domain: EAGVAQSPRYKIIEKRQSVAFWCNPISGHATLYWYQQILGQGPKLLIQFQNNGVVDDSQLPKDRFSAERLKGVDSTLKIQPAKLEDSAVYLCASSLGNQNNEQFFGPGTRLTVL.

CDR3 bases: TGTGCCAGTAGTGTTAGCGGAAGCGTCTACGAGCAGTACTTC. Amino acids: CASSVSGSVYEQYF. V is TRBV19 and J is TRBJ2-7, with D possibly matching TRBD2 (6 bases). Per the germline V gene, CDR1 is LNHDA and CDR2 is SQIVND (reference sequence). The CDR3 sequence is 14 residues long. The ends were cut back, 5 bases at V and 3 bases at J, with 14 bases in the middle. The full variable domain, completed using reference TRBV19 and TRBJ2-7, is DGGITQSPKYLFRKEGQNVTLSCEQNLNHDAMYWYRQDPGQGLRLIYYSQIVNDFQKGDIAEGYSVSREKKESFPLTVTSAQKNPTAFYLCASSVSGSVYEQYFGPGTRLTVT.

This sequence joins TRBV29-1 and TRBJ1-1, with D possibly being TRBD1 (6 bases). Germline CDR1 reads SQVTM; CDR2 reads ANQGSEA. V was cut by 6 bases and J by 1 base, with 15 bases left in between. The CDR3 sequence is 14 residues long. CDR3 nucleotide sequence: TGCAGCGTCGAAAAACAGGGCCGGAACACTGAAGCTTTCTTT. Its translation: CSVEKQGRNTEAFF.

This sequence joins TRBV11-1 and TRBJ1-2; TRBD1 matches 10 bases. J gave up 6 bases and V 5 bases, and 12 bases lay outside the gene matches. This CDR3 is 16 amino acids long. Germline V CDR1 and CDR2: SGHAT, FQDESV (reference sequence). The CDR3, as DNA: TGTGCCAGCAGCCGCGTATCGGACAGGGGGGCGCATGGCTACACCTTC. Protein product: CASSRVSDRGAHGYTF.

V gene TRBV7-8 combines with J gene TRBJ1-2; D remains unclear. Trimming left V 4 bases short and J 12 bases short, with 12 bases between. The CDR3 is 11 residues long. Germline V gene data show CDR1 as SGHVS and CDR2 as FQNEAQ. CDR3 DNA sequence: TGTGCCAGCAGCTCAGGAGGACCCCACACCTTC. Its protein is CASSSGGPHTF.

Concerning this clonotype: One end of the junction fails to match germline, which may point to a read error. The V call is TRBV2, the J call TRBJ2-1; D might be TRBD1 or TRBD2, each matching 5 bases. Germline CDR1 and CDR2: SNHLY and FYNNEI. The CDR3 extends over 13 amino acids. As DNA, the CDR3 is TGTGCCAGCAATTTCCAGGGTAGCGATGAGCAGTCCTTC. Its protein product is CASNFQGSDEQSF.

The chain recombines TRBV19 with TRBJ1-5; 8 positions match TRBD1. The germline CDR1 and CDR2 sequences are LNHDA and SQIVND (reference sequence). The length of the CDR3 is 14 residues. With V trimmed by 4 bases and J by 7 bases, 6 bases remained unmatched. The CDR3 bases are TGTGCCAGTAGTACCCTGACAGGGGACCAGCCCCAGCATTTT. Translating gives CASSTLTGDQPQHF.

In this sample, this clonotype turned up a few times. This may be a read error: a much more frequent sequence differs by one nucleotide. The chain recombines TRBV6-1 with TRBJ2-2; 10 nucleotides agree with TRBD2. Germline loops: CDR1 MNHNS, CDR2 SASEGT. V was pared by 3 bases and J by 7 bases, with 5 bases of the junction left unmatched. The CDR3 sequence is 15 residues long. CDR3 nucleotide sequence: TGTGCCAGCAGTGAGTTAGCGGGGGGCGACGGGGAGCTGTTTTTT. The encoded protein is CASSELAGGDGELFF.

This clonotype appeared once. The chain joins TRBV7-3 to TRBJ1-1, with unresolved D. V lost 4 bases and J 0 bases, leaving 6 bases between the germline ends. From germline, CDR1 is SGHTA and CDR2 FQGTGA. The CDR3 sequence is 13 residues long. The CDR3 DNA reads TGTGCCAGCAGCTCTCATATGAACACTGAAGCTTTCTTT. It is translated as CASSSHMNTEAFF.

This clonotype was seen many times. J is TRBJ2-2 and V is TRBV2, with TRBD2 matching 10 bases. The CDR3 is 16 amino acids. CDR1 is SNHLY, CDR2 FYNNEI, per germline. Trimming at V came to 3 bases and at J to 2 bases, leaving 3 bases not matched to a gene. The CDR3 reads CASSDLAGGNTGELFF. The CDR3 region has the DNA TGTGCCAGCAGTGACTTAGCGGGGGGAAACACCGGGGAGCTGTTTTTT.

Many counts were recorded for this clonotype. The rearrangement links TRBV11-2 to TRBJ1-6; 7 bases fit TRBD1. The germline CDR1 and CDR2 sequences are SGHAT and FQNNGV. The length of the CDR3 is 18 residues. J gave up 4 bases and V 1 base, and 10 bases lay outside the gene matches. The CDR3 DNA reads as TGTGCCAGCAGCTTAGGAATCTCGACAGGGAAGTATAATTCACCCCTCCACTTT. This translates into CASSLGISTGKYNSPLHF.

This chain uses TRBV11-1 with TRBJ1-1; D is possibly TRBD1 (6 bases). V lost 6 bases to trimming and J lost 3 bases, with 23 bases between them. Per germline, CDR1 SGHAT and CDR2 FQDESV (reference sequence). This CDR3 is 17 amino acids long. The CDR3 loop reads CASRSRGQITEDTEAFF. CDR3 coding DNA: TGTGCCAGCAGATCCCGTGGACAGATTACTGAGGACACTGAAGCTTTCTTT.

The table lists this clonotype with a few counts. The CDR3 DNA is TGTGCCAGCAGTTTACAGGGGGCCGAGGGCTACACCTTC. Protein sequence: CASSLQGAEGYTF. The chain is built from TRBV5-4 and TRBJ1-2, with 9 bases that match TRBD1. The CDR3 is made up of 13 amino acids. Trimming at V came to 5 bases and at J to 8 bases, leaving 7 bases not matched to a gene. Germline V CDR1 and CDR2: SGHNT, YYREEE (reference sequence).

This clonotype was observed many times. The V call is TRBV13, the J call TRBJ2-1; D not resolved. The CDR3 sequence is 11 residues long. The V end was cut by 4 bases, the J end by 9 bases, with 7 bases between. Germline values: CDR1 PRHDT, CDR2 FYEKMQ (reference sequence). The CDR3 protein is CASSSPSEQFF. In DNA form, the CDR3 reads TGTGCCAGCAGCTCCCCAAGTGAGCAGTTCTTC.

As for this clonotype: With a much larger clone just one base away, this may be a read error. The chain joins TRBV7-3 to TRBJ2-2; weak D call: TRBD2 (5 bases). The CDR3 runs to 13 residues. CDR1 is SGHTA, CDR2 FQGTGA, per germline. The CDR3 DNA reads TGTGCCAGCAGCTCAGCATACACCGGGGAGCTGTCTTTT. Translated: CASSSAYTGELSF.